This TCR beta chain was identified during a study of graft-versus-host responses after intestinal transplantation. Study-wide points: Early post-transplant declines in HvG were associated with peak levels of circulating GvH clones.

This clone was seen only once. Its specificity is not known. The V end lost 3 bases, the J end lost 2 bases, and 10 bases lay between the germline ends. CDR1 MGHDK and CDR2 SYGVNS come from the germline V gene. The CDR3 runs to 14 residues. The method was immunoSEQ multiplex PCR; TCRdb's version includes in-frame clones alone and lacks a portion of them. The sample contains 80,000 to 100,000 clones, 91% of which appear only once. This clonotype was obtained from a human donor who was the organ donor for an intestinal transplant. Sequencing was performed on unstimulated CD4+ T cells sorted from spleen or lymph node cells, taken before transplant. The V and J genes are TRBV25-1 and TRBJ1-2; D remains unclear. The CDR3 protein is CASSEPGKNYGYTF. The CDR3 DNA reads TGTGCCAGCAGTGAGCCCGGGAAAAACTATGGCTACACCTTC.